Below are 30 T cell receptor beta chains sequenced from a single sample in a study of T cell responses to AZD1222 COVID-19 vaccine. Profiled with immunoSEQ multiplex PCR; TCRdb holds only in-frame clones, not every one. The data show about 77,000 clones, under 95% seen once. Sequenced here: peripheral blood, sampled 28 days after the second AZD1222 dose. The source is an adult who received the AZD1222 COVID-19 vaccine.

This clone appeared once. This sequence joins TRBV9 and TRBJ1-5; 7 nucleotides line up with TRBD1. The length of the CDR3 is 14 residues. The V gene end was trimmed by 3 bases and the J gene end by 4 bases; junction bases not matched to a gene: 4. Germline V gene data show CDR1 as SGDLS and CDR2 as YYNGEE. CDR3 DNA: TGTGCCAGCAGCGCCGGGACAGTGAATCAGCCCCAGCATTTT. Its protein product is CASSAGTVNQPQHF.

This chain joins TRBV30 and TRBJ2-3; the D gene is possibly TRBD2 (6 bases). V lost 5 bases and J lost 7, with 16 bases in between. This CDR3 comprises 13 residues. Germline V gene sequence: CDR1 GTSNPN, CDR2 SVGIG (reference sequence). The CDR3 DNA reads as TGTGCCTGGGGTTTAGGGACTTATAATACGCAGTATTTT. Protein sequence: CAWGLGTYNTQYF. The full variable domain, completed using reference TRBV30 and TRBJ2-3, is SQTIHQWPATLVQPVGSPLSLECTVEGTSNPNLYWYRQAAGRGLQLLFYSVGIGQISSEVPQNLSASRPQDRQFILSSKKLLLSDSGFYLCAWGLGTYNTQYFGPGTRLTVL.

J is TRBJ2-1 and V is TRBV6-4; 8 nucleotides match TRBD2. Germline CDR1 is MRHNA and CDR2 is SNTAGT. Trimming took 3 bases from V and 10 from J; bases not matched to a gene: 11. This CDR3 spans 15 amino acids. The CDR3 DNA is TGTGCCAGCAGTGAAACGTTCGGGAGGGCCAGGGAGCAGTTCTTC. As protein: CASSETFGRAREQFF.

The J gene is TRBJ2-2, the V gene TRBV12-3 or TRBV12-4, with 9 bases that match TRBD2. CDR3 size: 13 residues. The ends lost 6 bases at V and 6 bases at J; junction bases unmatched: 2. The CDR3 DNA follows: TGTGCCAGCAGCAGGACTAGCGCCGGGGAGCTGTTTTTT. This translates into CASSRTSAGELFF.

This sequence joins TRBV3-1 (or the pseudogene TRBV3-2) and TRBJ2-7; 7 bases align to TRBD2. J lost 2 bases, V lost 2 bases, and 6 bases had no gene match. CDR1 LGHDT and CDR2 YNNKEL come from the germline V gene (reference sequence). The CDR3 is 15 residues long. CDR3 nucleotide sequence: TGTGCCAGCAGCCAACTCCGGGAGGCCGCCTACGAGCAGTACTTC. It translates to CASSQLREAAYEQYF.

This rearrangement joins TRBV7-9 to TRBJ1-5; the D gene is possibly TRBD1 (6 bases). The CDR3 has 13 amino acids. V shed 5 bases and J shed 5 bases, with 10 bases lying between them. Looked up from germline, CDR1 is SEHNR and CDR2 is FQNEAQ (reference sequence). As DNA, the CDR3 is TGTGCCAGCAGCCTAGGGGGGGATCAGCCCCAGCATTTT. Translated, it gives CASSLGGDQPQHF.

This rearrangement joins TRBV7-2 to TRBJ2-2; no firm D call. Trimming removed 3 bases from V and 0 bases from J, with 5 bases in between. The CDR3 contains 14 residues. Germline CDR1 is SGHTA and CDR2 is FQGNSA. This CDR3 is CASSFSANTGELFF. The CDR3 nucleotides read TGTGCCAGCAGCTTCTCAGCGAACACCGGGGAGCTGTTTTTT.

This clone was detected once. V gene TRBV3-1 (or the pseudogene TRBV3-2) combines with J gene TRBJ1-2; D remains ambiguous. The CDR3 runs 14 residues. The germline V gene encodes CDR1 LGHDT and CDR2 YNNKEL (reference sequence). V shed 1 base and J shed 8 bases, with 14 bases lying between them. The CDR3 region is CASSQGGYNRGYTF. CDR3 DNA: TGTGCCAGCAGCCAAGGAGGGTACAACCGCGGCTACACCTTC.

This clone turned up a few times. The gene calls are TRBV2 and TRBJ2-2, with unresolved D. CDR1 SNHLY and CDR2 FYNNEI come from the germline V gene. The CDR3 length is 12 residues. With 6 bases removed from V and 5 bases from J, the gap between germline ends came to 7 bases. Here the CDR3 DNA reads TGTGCCAGCAGGGAGTTAACCGGGGAGCTGTTTTTT. Translation: CASRELTGELFF.

V is TRBV10-1 and J is TRBJ2-7; 10 nucleotides line up with TRBD1. CDR1 is WNHNN and CDR2 is SYGVQD in the germline V gene (reference sequence). The CDR3 extends over 15 amino acids. V lost 7 bases and J lost 2; bases outside the gene matches: 8. Here the CDR3 DNA reads TGCGCCAGCATCCCAGACAGGGGGCTAACCTACGAGCAGTACTTC. It encodes CASIPDRGLTYEQYF.

The chain employs TRBV4-3 and TRBJ2-2; 8 nucleotides match TRBD1. The CDR3 extends over 17 amino acids. Unmatched junction bases numbered 6, after V lost 0 bases and J lost 3 bases. Germline CDR1 is LGHNA and CDR2 is YSLEER. CDR3 bases: TGCGCCAGCAGCCAAGATCCCCGGACAGGGTACACCGGGGAGCTGTTTTTT. This sequence encodes CASSQDPRTGYTGELFF.

The chain recombines TRBV10-3 with TRBJ1-1, with D possibly being TRBD1 (5 bases). Trimming cost V 2 bases and J 7 bases, with 20 bases left between them. There are 16 residues in the CDR3. CDR1 is ENHRY and CDR2 is SYGVKD in the germline V gene. The CDR3: CAISEASPRAVSEAFF. CDR3 bases: TGTGCCATCAGTGAGGCTTCCCCCAGGGCTGTAAGTGAAGCTTTCTTT.

The rearrangement uses TRBV28 and TRBJ1-4; D uncertain. Between the trimmed V and J ends, which lost 2 bases and 5 bases, there was a span of 12 bases. CDR3 size: 15 residues. Germline CDR1 and CDR2: MDHEN and SYDVKM. The CDR3 sequence is CASSLNWETNEKLFF. CDR3 in DNA: TGTGCCAGCAGTTTAAATTGGGAGACGAATGAAAAACTGTTTTTT.

The chain has TRBV19 and TRBJ1-1, with D perhaps matching TRBD1 (5 bases). Germline-derived CDR1 and CDR2 are LNHDA and SQIVND (reference sequence). V was pared by 4 bases and J by 6 bases, with 18 bases between. This CDR3 has 15 residues. The CDR3 region is CASSTLGVKDAEAFF. The CDR3 coding sequence is TGTGCCAGTAGTACTCTGGGGGTTAAGGACGCTGAAGCTTTCTTT. Full variable domain (outside the CDR3, taken from reference TRBV19 and TRBJ1-1): DGGITQSPKYLFRKEGQNVTLSCEQNLNHDAMYWYRQDPGQGLRLIYYSQIVNDFQKGDIAEGYSVSREKKESFPLTVTSAQKNPTAFYLCASSTLGVKDAEAFFGQGTRLTVV.

This chain uses TRBV12-5 with TRBJ1-5; maybe TRBD1 (6 bases). Per the germline V gene, CDR1 is LGHNT and CDR2 is FRNRAP. The CDR3 runs 15 residues. The V end was cut by 6 bases, the J end by 0 bases, with 12 bases between. The CDR3 coding sequence is TGTGCTAGTGGCCTGAGGGGGAATAGCAATCAGCCCCAGCATTTT. It codes for CASGLRGNSNQPQHF.

This chain connects TRBV12-3 or TRBV12-4 to TRBJ1-1; D gene unclear. The CDR3 has 12 amino acids. V lost 8 bases, J lost 0 bases, and 7 bases lay in between. The CDR3 DNA reads as TGTGCCAGCTTACGGGTGAACACTGAAGCTTTCTTT. Translated, it gives CASLRVNTEAFF.

The chain combines TRBV2 with TRBJ1-2; D remains ambiguous. The V and J ends lost 2 bases and 6 bases respectively, with 19 bases between them. From germline, CDR1 is SNHLY and CDR2 FYNNEI. The CDR3 runs to 16 residues. CDR3 region: CASSEYERVLGDGYTF. The CDR3 DNA follows: TGTGCCAGCAGTGAATACGAAAGGGTTCTGGGAGATGGCTACACCTTC.

This sequence joins TRBV6-5 and TRBJ1-2; no clear D gene. Deletions cut 6 bases from V and 1 base from J, with 12 bases between. The CDR3 consists of 14 residues. Germline V lookup: CDR1 MNHEY, CDR2 SVGAGI. The DNA of the CDR3 is TGTGCCAGCAGCCGCGAGGGTGGTAACTATGGCTACACCTTC. Protein sequence: CASSREGGNYGYTF.

The chain employs TRBV27 and TRBJ2-7, with 10 nucleotides matching TRBD1. Germline CDR1 is MNHEY and CDR2 is SMNVEV (reference sequence). The junction had 6 bases not matched to a gene; V was cut back by 5 bases and J by 2 bases. CDR3 size: 15 residues. Here the CDR3 DNA reads TGTGCCAGCAGTAAGACAGGGGGCGAAACCTACGAGCAGTACTTC. It translates to CASSKTGGETYEQYF.

V usage is TRBV5-1 and J usage is TRBJ2-7; TRBD2 agrees at 10 bases. Germline-derived CDR1 and CDR2 are SGHRS and YFSETQ. With V trimmed by 3 bases and J by 4 bases, 10 bases remained unmatched. The CDR3 contains 16 residues. The CDR3 DNA follows: TGCGCCAGCAGCTCGACCGCTAGCGGGAGAAAGTACGAGCAGTACTTC. This gives the protein CASSSTASGRKYEQYF.

The chain joins TRBV5-8 to TRBJ2-3; D uncertain. The V gene lost 4 bases and the J gene lost 6 bases, with 12 bases spanning the gap. CDR3 length equals 13 residues. CDR1 is SGHTS, CDR2 YDEGEE, per germline. The CDR3 nucleotides read TGTGCCAGCAGCCGCAACATTGCGGATACGCAGTATTTT. It translates to CASSRNIADTQYF.

The chain employs TRBV7-6 and TRBJ1-1, with a weak D call TRBD1 (5 bases). Germline CDR1 reads SGHVS; CDR2 reads FNYEAQ. The CDR3 loop spans 15 amino acids. Deletions cut 4 bases from V and 5 bases from J, with 17 bases between. The CDR3 sequence: CASSSPGGVETEAFF. The CDR3 bases are TGTGCCAGCAGCTCGCCCGGGGGAGTCGAGACTGAAGCTTTCTTT.

The V and J genes are TRBV25-1 and TRBJ1-2; 8 bases align to TRBD1. Trimming at V came to 5 bases and at J to 5 bases, leaving 7 bases not matched to a gene. This CDR3 is built from 14 residues. Germline V gives CDR1 MGHDK, CDR2 SYGVNS. The CDR3 loop is CASSPTGEIYGYTF. The CDR3 bases are TGTGCCAGCAGTCCGACAGGGGAGATATATGGCTACACCTTC.

The V gene is TRBV6-4, the J gene TRBJ2-3; a possible D gene is TRBD1 (5 bases). CDR3 length: 13 amino acids. CDR1 and CDR2 from the germline V gene are MRHNA and SNTAGT. Deletions cut 2 bases from V and 8 bases from J, with 11 bases between. The CDR3 loop is CASSDLEGATQYF. The CDR3 DNA follows: TGTGCCAGCAGTGACCTTGAAGGGGCTACGCAGTATTTT.

This chain links TRBV5-1 with TRBJ2-7; 7 bases line up with TRBD2. The CDR3 has 16 amino acids. In germline, CDR1 is SGHRS, CDR2 YFSETQ. V dropped 3 bases and J dropped 7; count of bases not matched to a gene: 16. CDR3 protein: CASSSVAGTPNGEQYF. The CDR3, as DNA: TGCGCCAGCAGCTCTGTAGCGGGCACCCCGAATGGGGAGCAGTACTTC.

This clone was counted a single time. J is TRBJ2-3 and V is TRBV15; 10 bases fit TRBD2. V lost 10 bases and J lost 3; bases outside the gene matches: 1. Germline assignment: CDR1 LNHNV and CDR2 YYDKDF (reference sequence). The CDR3 loop spans 12 amino acids. This CDR3 is CAISGRTDTQYF. CDR3 coding DNA: TGTGCCATTAGCGGGAGGACAGATACGCAGTATTTT.

V usage is TRBV18 and J usage is TRBJ1-5; D is perhaps TRBD1 (5 bases). This CDR3 region has 17 residues. Trimming removed 2 bases at V and 5 bases at J, with 19 bases between. CDR1 and CDR2 from the germline V gene are KGHSH and LQKENI. The chain's CDR3 is CASSPGGSGGSDQPQHF. The CDR3 nucleotides are TGTGCCAGCTCACCAGGGGGATCAGGAGGGTCCGATCAGCCCCAGCATTTT. The full variable domain, in which reference TRBV18 and TRBJ1-5 provide the parts outside the CDR3, is NAGVMQNPRHLVRRRGQEARLRCSPMKGHSHVYWYRQLPEEGLKFMVYLQKENIIDESGMPKERFSAEFPKEGPSILRIQQVVRGDSAAYFCASSPGGSGGSDQPQHFGDGTRLSIL.

The J gene is TRBJ2-7, the V gene TRBV11-2; 12 positions match TRBD2. V lost 5 bases, J lost 5 bases, and 7 bases stayed unmatched. Germline-derived CDR1 and CDR2 are SGHAT and FQNNGV. This CDR3 region has 15 residues. CDR3 loop: CASSPRLAGVDEQYF. CDR3 bases: TGTGCCAGCAGCCCCCGACTAGCGGGAGTTGACGAGCAGTACTTC.

Only a few counts were recorded for this clone. The chain combines TRBV3-1 (or the pseudogene TRBV3-2) with TRBJ2-4; no definite D call. V was clipped by 4 bases and J by 12 bases, with 16 bases between them. The germline V gene has CDR1 LGHDT and CDR2 YNNKEL (reference sequence). This CDR3 spans 13 amino acids. This CDR3 reads CASSPDPTSAQYF. The CDR3, as DNA: TGTGCCAGCAGCCCGGACCCTACTTCTGCTCAGTACTTC.

CDR3 protein: CASSAKTTSGYNNEQFF. The CDR3 DNA reads as TGTGCCAGCAGCGCAAAGACGACTAGCGGATACAACAATGAGCAGTTCTTC. This chain connects TRBV9 to TRBJ2-1, with TRBD2 matching over 9 bases. The junction had 12 bases not matched to a gene; V was cut back by 3 bases and J by 5 bases. CDR3 length equals 17 residues. Germline CDR1 reads SGDLS; CDR2 reads YYNGEE.